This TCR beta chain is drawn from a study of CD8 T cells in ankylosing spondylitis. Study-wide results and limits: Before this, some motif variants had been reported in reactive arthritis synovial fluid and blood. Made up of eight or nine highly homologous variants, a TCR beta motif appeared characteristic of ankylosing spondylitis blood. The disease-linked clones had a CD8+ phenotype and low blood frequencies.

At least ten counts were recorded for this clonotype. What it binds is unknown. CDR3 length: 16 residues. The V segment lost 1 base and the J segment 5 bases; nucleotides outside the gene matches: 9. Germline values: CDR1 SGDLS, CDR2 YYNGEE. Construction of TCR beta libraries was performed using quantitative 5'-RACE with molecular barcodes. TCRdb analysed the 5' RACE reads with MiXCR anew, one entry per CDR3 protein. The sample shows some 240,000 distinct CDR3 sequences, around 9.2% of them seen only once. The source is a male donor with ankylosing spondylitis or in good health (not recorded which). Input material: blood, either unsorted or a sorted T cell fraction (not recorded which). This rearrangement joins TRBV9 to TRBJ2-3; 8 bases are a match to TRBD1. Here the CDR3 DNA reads TGTGCCAGCAGCGTACTTCTCGGCAGGGGGCGAGATACGCAGTATTTT. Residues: CASSVLLGRGRDTQYF.